This T cell receptor (beta chain) was sequenced in a study of blood T cell repertoires in COVID-19. Whole-study context: Sources were T cells, B-cell-depleted T cells, or PBMCs; the material itself was cDNA or gDNA.

Germline V gene sequence: CDR1 SEHNR, CDR2 FQNEAQ (reference sequence). CDR3 length: 14 residues. Patients at the Seattle site were enrolled during active infection and followed longitudinally. This clone was seen a single time. One end of the junction is discordant with germline, which a read error may explain. As handled by the study authors: Amplification of reference gene primers was used by the study to estimate nucleated cell counts. Libraries were prepared by immunoSEQ multiplex PCR; TCRdb keeps only in-frame clonotypes and omits some of them. The V and J calls and clone size come from that table; D and trimming were worked out from the DNA. The sample records 150,000 or so clones, roughly nine tenths being singletons.

The chain links TRBV7-9 to TRBJ1-4; 10 bases match TRBD1. Material for sequencing was peripheral blood. The clonotype originates from a man between 18 and 35 years old with COVID-19, enrolled during active disease. The CDR3 coding sequence is TGTGCCAGCAGCCGGGACAGGGGTTTCGAAAAACTGCTTTTT. As protein: CASSRDRGFEKLLF.